This paragraph covers one TCR beta chain sequence. Its antigen is unknown. Within one base of it there is no much larger clone, and no base qualities were kept. The source of the sample is a study of blood T cell repertoires in COVID-19 (dated by TCRdb to about 2020). About the study as a whole: The collaborator samples originated in the United States, Italy and Spain and spanned the acute and convalescent phases of COVID-19. The repertoires were made available in a free public database intended to serve as a resource for research on the immune response to SARS-CoV-2. Samples came from the ongoing ImmuneRACE study (first 160 participants) plus 1,254 subjects from 6 global collaborators. The dataset comprised deeply sampled blood TCRbeta repertoires from subjects exposed to, actively infected with, or recovered from COVID-19. The sample metadata nearly always contained a de-identified subject ID, COVID-19 status, age in years and sex. The prospective study material was composed of cDNA or gDNA derived from T cells, B-cell-depleted T cells, or PBMCs. HLA class I and class II types, where available, came from metadata supplied by the sample provider rather than from assay-based typing.

The collaborating institutions used their own protocols to collect whole blood in K2EDTA tubes. For TCRbeta analysis, collaborator samples were shipped as frozen whole blood, as isolated PBMCs, or as DNA extracted from either sample type. TCRbeta CDR3 regions were amplified from genomic DNA by means of the immunoSEQ Assay, a bias-controlled multiplex PCR. As for the authors' bioinformatics: The number of nucleated cells in each sample was estimated from the amplification of reference gene primers within the assay. To quantify the absolute abundance of each unique TCRbeta CDR3 rearrangement, sequence reads were collapsed and filtered. For each sample, productive Simpson clonality was calculated by taking the square root of Simpson's diversity index across productive rearrangements. TCRdb re-hosts the immuneACCESS table, in-frame sequences only. Its copies lack some clones; in the studies checked, an unresolved V gene accounts for under half of them, and the cause for the rest is not known. V and J calls and clone size are those listed in that table; D and trimming were worked out from the DNA. The sample table records under 75,000 clones; roughly 88% of these occur just once. Clones ranked in the top ten supply about 2.1% of the sample.

The investigation overall reported the following: Clinical and demographic metadata were provided uncurated, with the amount varying by source and participant.

V is pared back by 0 bases and J by 5 bases, with 11 bases lying between the germline termini. The CDR1 and CDR2 encoded by the germline V gene are MNHEY and SVGAGI. From its cysteine to its phenylalanine, the CDR3 spans 15 amino acids. Just the 45-base CDR3 DNA is kept, in frame starting at base 1. The chain is encoded by TRBV6-5 joined to TRBJ2-1; no confident D gene assignment can be made. The sequenced material came from peripheral blood. This receptor was taken from a man aged 30 to 45 with acute or convalescent COVID-19. The nucleotide sequence is TGTGCCAGCAGTTACTCGTTTGGCCGAAACAATGAGCAGTTCTTC. Its protein is CASSYSFGRNNEQFF.